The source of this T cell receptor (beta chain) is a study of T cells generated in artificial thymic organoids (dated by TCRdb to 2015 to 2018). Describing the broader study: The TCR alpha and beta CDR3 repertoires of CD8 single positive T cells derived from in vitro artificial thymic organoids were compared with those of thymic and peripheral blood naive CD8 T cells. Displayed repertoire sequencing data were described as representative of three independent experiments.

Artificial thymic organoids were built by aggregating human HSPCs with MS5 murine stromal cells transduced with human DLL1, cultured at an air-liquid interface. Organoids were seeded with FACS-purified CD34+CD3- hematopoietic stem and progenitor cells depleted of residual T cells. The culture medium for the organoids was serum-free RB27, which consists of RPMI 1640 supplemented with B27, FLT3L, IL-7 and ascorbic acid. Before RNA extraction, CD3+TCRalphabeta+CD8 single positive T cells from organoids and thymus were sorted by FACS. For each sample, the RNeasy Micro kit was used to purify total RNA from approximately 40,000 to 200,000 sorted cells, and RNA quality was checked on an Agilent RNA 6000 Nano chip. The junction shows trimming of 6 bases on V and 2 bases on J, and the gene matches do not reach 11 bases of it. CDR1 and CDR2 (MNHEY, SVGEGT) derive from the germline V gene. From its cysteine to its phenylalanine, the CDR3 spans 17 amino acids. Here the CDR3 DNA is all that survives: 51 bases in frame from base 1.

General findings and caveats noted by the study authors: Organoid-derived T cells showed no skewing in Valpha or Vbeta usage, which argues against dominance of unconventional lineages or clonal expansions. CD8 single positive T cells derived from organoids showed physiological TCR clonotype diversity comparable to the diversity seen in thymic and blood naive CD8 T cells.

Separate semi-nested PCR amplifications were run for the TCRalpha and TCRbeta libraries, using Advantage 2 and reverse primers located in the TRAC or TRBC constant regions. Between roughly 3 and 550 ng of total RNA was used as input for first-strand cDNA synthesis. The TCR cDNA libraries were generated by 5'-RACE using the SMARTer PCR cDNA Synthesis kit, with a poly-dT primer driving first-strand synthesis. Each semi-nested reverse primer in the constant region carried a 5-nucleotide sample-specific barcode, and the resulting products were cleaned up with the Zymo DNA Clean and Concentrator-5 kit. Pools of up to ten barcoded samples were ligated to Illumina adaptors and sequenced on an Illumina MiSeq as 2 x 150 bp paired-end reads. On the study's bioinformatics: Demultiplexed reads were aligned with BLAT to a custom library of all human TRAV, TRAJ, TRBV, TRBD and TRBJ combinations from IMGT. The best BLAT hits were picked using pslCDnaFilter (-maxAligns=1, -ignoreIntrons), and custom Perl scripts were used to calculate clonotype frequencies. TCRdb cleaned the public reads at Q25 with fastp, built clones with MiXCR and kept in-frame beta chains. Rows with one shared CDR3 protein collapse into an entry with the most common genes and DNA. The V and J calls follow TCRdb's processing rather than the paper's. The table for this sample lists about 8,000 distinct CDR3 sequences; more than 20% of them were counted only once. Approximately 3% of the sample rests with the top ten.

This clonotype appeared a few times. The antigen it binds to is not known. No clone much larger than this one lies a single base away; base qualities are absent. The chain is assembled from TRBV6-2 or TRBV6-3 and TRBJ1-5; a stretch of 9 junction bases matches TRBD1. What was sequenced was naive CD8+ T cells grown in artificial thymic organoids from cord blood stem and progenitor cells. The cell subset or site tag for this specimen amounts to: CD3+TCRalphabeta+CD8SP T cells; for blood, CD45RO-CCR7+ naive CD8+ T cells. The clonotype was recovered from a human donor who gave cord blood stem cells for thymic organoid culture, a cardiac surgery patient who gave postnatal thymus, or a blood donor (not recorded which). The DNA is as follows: TGTGCCAGCAGCCTTACCGGGACAGGGTGCGGCAATCAGCCCCAGCATTTT. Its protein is CASSLTGTGCGNQPQHF.